The clone carrying this TCR beta chain has more than one count but fewer than ten. Its antigen remains unidentified. The sample is drawn from a study of post-analysis software for immune sequencing data. About the research overall: The study covered relapsing-remitting, secondary progressive and progressive-relapsing courses of multiple sclerosis.

General study points: Comparison with controls showed significantly lower normalized Chao1 diversity in multiple sclerosis patients. Under the F measure, samples that were prepared in one batch clustered strongly together. The five TRBV segments detected at higher frequency in patients than in controls included TRBV5-6, TRBV5-1 and TRBV20-1.

The CDR3 is 15 amino acids. V dropped 5 bases and J dropped 1 base, with 15 bases sitting between them. The germline gives CDR1 SGHAT, CDR2 FQDESV (reference sequence). Unique molecular identifiers tagged the TCR beta cDNA libraries. About 500,000 cDNA molecules were obtained per 1 to 10 million input T cells. TCRdb re-called the PCR reads with MiXCR, one entry per CDR3 protein. The table has roughly 800,000 distinct CDR3 sequences, approximately 53% seen once; the top ten hold 4.6%. The chain links TRBV11-1 to TRBJ2-7; a weak D match, TRBD2 (7 bases). The sequenced material came from blood. The receptor's source is a girl between 5 and 17 years old with multiple sclerosis. The CDR3 sequence: CASSLERDMSYEQYF. DNA for the CDR3: TGTGCCAGCAGCCTAGAGCGGGACATGTCCTACGAGCAGTACTTC.